Given below is one T cell receptor beta chain in context. V was trimmed by 2 bases and J by 2 bases, leaving 13 bases between them. Germline V lookup: CDR1 SGHAT, CDR2 FQDESV (reference sequence). This CDR3 is 16 amino acids long. Preparation of the TCRbeta library involved a method that used unique molecular identifiers. One entry per CDR3 protein, called by TCRdb with MiXCR from the PCR reads. The sample yields around 530,000 distinct CDR3 sequences, over 25% seen once. This specimen comes from a study of T-cell reconstitution after alpha-beta-depleted transplantation in children. This clonotype originated in a human donor who donated a stem cell graft to a child with aplastic anemia. The V call is TRBV11-1, the J call TRBJ1-3; D ambiguous. Sample: PBMCs from the stem cell graft donor, taken from the stem cell graft. The CDR3 loop reads CASSLSRSRPGNTIYF. CDR3 in DNA: TGTGCCAGCAGCTTAAGTCGTTCGAGACCTGGAAACACCATATATTTT.